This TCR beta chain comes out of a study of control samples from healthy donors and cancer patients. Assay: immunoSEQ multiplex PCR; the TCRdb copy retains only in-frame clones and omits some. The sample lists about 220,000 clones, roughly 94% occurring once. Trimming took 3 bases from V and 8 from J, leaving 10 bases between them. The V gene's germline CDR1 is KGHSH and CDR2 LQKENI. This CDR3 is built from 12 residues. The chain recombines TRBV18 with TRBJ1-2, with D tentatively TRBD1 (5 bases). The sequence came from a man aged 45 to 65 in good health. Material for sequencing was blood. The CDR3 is CASSPGTTGYTF. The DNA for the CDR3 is TGTGCCAGCTCACCCGGGACCACCGGCTACACCTTC.